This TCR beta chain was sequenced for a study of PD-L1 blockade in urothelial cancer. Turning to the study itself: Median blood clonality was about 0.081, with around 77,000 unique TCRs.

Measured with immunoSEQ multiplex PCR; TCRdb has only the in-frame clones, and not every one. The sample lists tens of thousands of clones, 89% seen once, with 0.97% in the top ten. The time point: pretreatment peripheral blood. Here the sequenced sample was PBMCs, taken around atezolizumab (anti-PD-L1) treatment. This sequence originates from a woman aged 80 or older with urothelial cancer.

Here the CDR3 DNA reads TGTGCCAGTAGTCCGACAGGGACCGGCTCTGGAAACACCATATATTTT. Translated, it gives CASSPTGTGSGNTIYF. V is TRBV19 and J is TRBJ1-3; 7 bases match TRBD1. CDR1 and CDR2 (germline): LNHDA, SQIVND (reference sequence). The trim removed 5 bases at V and 0 bases at J, leaving 7 bases unmatched. The CDR3 is made up of 16 amino acids.